This TCR beta chain emerged from a study of blood T cell repertoires in COVID-19. Background on the study: T cells, B-cell-depleted T cells, or PBMCs provided the cDNA or gDNA that served as material.

V lost 0 bases, J lost 10 bases, and 12 bases stayed unmatched. This CDR3 is built from 16 residues. In the original analysis: Estimated nucleated cell counts came from reference gene primer amplification. Profiling relied on immunoSEQ multiplex PCR, and the TCRdb table lists in-frame clones only, not all of them. Clone size and the V and J calls come from that table; the DNA yielded D and trimming. The profile shows about 270,000 clones, 85% of them singletons. In this sample, this clone turned up once. The chain couples TRBV23-1 to TRBJ1-1; 9 bases are shared with TRBD1. TRBV23-1 is known as an ORF, though its function is uncertain. The TCR was taken from a human donor in a cohort sampled during active COVID-19. The sequencing sample was made of peripheral blood. The CDR3 loop reads CASSQSGTGMRAGAFF. The DNA for the CDR3 is TGCGCCAGCAGTCAATCGGGGACAGGGATGCGAGCGGGAGCTTTCTTT.